The T cell receptor (beta chain) described here comes from a study of T cells in Graves' hyperthyroidism and ophthalmopathy. Hyperthyroidism in the patients, aged 18 to 65, was newly diagnosed and under 2 months in duration. Uncontrolled infection, other autoimmune disease, pregnancy or lactation barred patients from enrollment. Comments on this clonotype: The antigen is undetermined.

It was RNA transcripts that yielded the amplified TCR beta CDR3 regions. Primed by the HTBI set, a first-round RT-PCR was run on the TCR CDR3. TCRdb itself ran the multiplex PCR reads through MiXCR, one entry per CDR3 protein. The data show about 99,000 distinct CDR3 sequences, roughly 47% seen once. Study conclusions and caveats: Most clonotypes that expanded in the thyroid above 0.001 also showed up in blood.

Germline V gene lookup returns CDR1 LNHDA and CDR2 SQIVND (reference sequence). The length of the CDR3 is 15 residues. Trimming cost V 6 bases and J 5 bases, with 19 bases left between them. The TCR was taken from a middle-aged man with Graves' hyperthyroidism. The chain is built from TRBV19 and TRBJ1-1, with TRBD1 as a possible D gene (6 bases). Sequenced: blood. CDR3 nucleotide sequence: TGTGCCAGTAGCTGGGAGCGGGGGCCGGGGACTGAAGCTTTCTTT. This sequence encodes CASSWERGPGTEAFF.